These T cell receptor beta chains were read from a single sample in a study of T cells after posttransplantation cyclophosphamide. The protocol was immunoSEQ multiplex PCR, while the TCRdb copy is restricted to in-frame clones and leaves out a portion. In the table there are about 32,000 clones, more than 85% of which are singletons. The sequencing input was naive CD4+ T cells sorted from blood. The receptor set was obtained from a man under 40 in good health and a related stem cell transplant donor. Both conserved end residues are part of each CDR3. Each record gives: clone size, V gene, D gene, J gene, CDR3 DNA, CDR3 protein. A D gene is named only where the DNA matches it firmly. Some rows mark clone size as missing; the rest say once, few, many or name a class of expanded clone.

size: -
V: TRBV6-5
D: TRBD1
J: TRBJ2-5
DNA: TGTGCCAGCAGTTACTCCGGGACAGCGTACCAAGAGACCCAGTACTTC
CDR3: CASSYSGTAYQETQYF

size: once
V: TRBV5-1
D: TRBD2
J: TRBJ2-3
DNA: TGCGCCAGCAGCCGACCCCTAGCGGGGGGTTTCACAGATACGCAGTATTTT
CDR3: CASSRPLAGGFTDTQYF

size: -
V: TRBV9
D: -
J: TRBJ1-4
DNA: TGTGCCAGCAGCGTCCGGGGAGGGCCTAATGAAAAACTGTTTTTT
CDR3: CASSVRGGPNEKLFF

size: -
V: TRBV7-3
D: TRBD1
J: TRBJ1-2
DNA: TGTGCCAGCAGCTCCTTCCCGGGACAGGGCGGCTACACCTTC
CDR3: CASSSFPGQGGYTF

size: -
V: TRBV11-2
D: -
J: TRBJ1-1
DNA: TGTGCCTGCCACCTGCAGATGAACACTGAAGCTTTCTTT
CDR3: CACHLQMNTEAFF

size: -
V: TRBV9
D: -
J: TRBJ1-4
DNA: TGTGCCAGCAGCGTAGGTTGGGGGCTTTTGGAAAAACTGTTTTTT
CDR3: CASSVGWGLLEKLFF

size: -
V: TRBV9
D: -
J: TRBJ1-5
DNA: TGTGCCAGCAGCGTCCAGGGCAATCAGCCCCAGCATTTT
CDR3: CASSVQGNQPQHF

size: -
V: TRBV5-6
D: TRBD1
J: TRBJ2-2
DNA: TGTGCCAGCAGTTCTGACAGGGGTTACACCGGGGAGCTGTTTTTT
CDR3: CASSSDRGYTGELFF

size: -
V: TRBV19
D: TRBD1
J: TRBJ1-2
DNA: TGTGCCAGTAGTCTATGGACAGGGACACTATCGGAAGGCTACACCTTC
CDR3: CASSLWTGTLSEGYTF

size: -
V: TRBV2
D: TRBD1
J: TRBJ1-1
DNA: TGTGCCAGCAGCCGGGACAGGCTATTGAACACTGAAGCTTTCTTT
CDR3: CASSRDRLLNTEAFF